This T cell receptor beta chain originates from a study of T-cell memory formation after mild COVID-19. Across the whole study: TCR clusters were mostly confined to one donor each.

Study results and limitations: Day 15 to 85 contracting clones showed balanced CD4/CD8; day 15 to 37 expanders favored CD4+.

To note about this clonotype: Its antigen is still unknown.

V gave up 0 bases and J gave up 9 bases, with 20 bases separating them. The CDR3 is 16 residues long. Per germline, CDR1 SGHVS and CDR2 FNYEAQ. 5'RACE, which relied on constant-segment primers, yielded TCR alpha and TCR beta cDNA libraries carrying sample barcodes and UMIs. TCRdb analysed the 5' RACE reads with MiXCR anew, one entry per CDR3 protein. The sample holds hundreds of thousands of distinct CDR3 sequences, 15% to 20% seen once. The chain couples TRBV7-6 to TRBJ2-5, with D perhaps matching TRBD1 (6 bases). Input material: PBMCs or a T cell subset sorted from them (not recorded which). The clonotype was recovered from a man aged 18 to 29 who had mild COVID-19 (a few samples of this study predate the infection). Cell type and time point are not known. The chain's CDR3 is CASSLAGGGGARSQYF. As DNA, the CDR3 is TGTGCCAGCAGCTTAGCAGGTGGGGGCGGCGCCCGCTCCCAGTACTTC.